These T cell receptor beta chains were read from a single sample in a study of human T cells and chemical hapten exposure. From the RACE reads, TCRdb called clonotypes with MiXCR, one entry per CDR3 protein. This sample has approximately 370,000 distinct CDR3 sequences, with about 5% found just once. The sample in question was whole blood, obtained in connection with sensitization to the hapten diphenylcyclopropenone (DPC). The source is a woman under 30 with alopecia areata. Some clones in this sample may be carry-over from other donors' samples. CDR3s include the opening cysteine and the closing phenylalanine or tryptophan. D genes are given only for firm matches. Clone size is not always given. Where it is, it says once, few, many or a class for expanded clones.

d_call,j_call,clone_size,v_call,cdr3_aa,cdr3_nt
TRBD1,TRBJ2-7,many,TRBV6-2/TRBV6-3,CANSDRLGDEQYF,TGTGCCAACTCGGACAGGCTTGGGGACGAGCAGTACTTC
TRBD1,TRBJ2-7,many,TRBV6-6,CASSSGQGFSYEQYF,TGTGCCAGCAGCTCCGGACAGGGTTTCTCCTACGAGCAGTACTTC
.,TRBJ1-5,few,TRBV15,CATSPDWNQPQHF,TGTGCCACCAGCCCTGACTGGAATCAGCCCCAGCATTTT
TRBD2,TRBJ2-3,.,TRBV12-3/TRBV12-4,CASSRRGYRDTQYF,TGTGCCAGCAGTAGGCGGGGGTATAGAGATACGCAGTATTTT
TRBD1,TRBJ1-2,many,TRBV29-1,CSVEPGTEYGYTF,TGCAGCGTTGAGCCCGGGACAGAGTATGGCTACACCTTC
.,TRBJ2-2,.,TRBV27,CASTSRTGELFF,TGTGCCAGCACTTCTCGCACCGGGGAGCTGTTTTTT
.,TRBJ1-2,.,TRBV14,CASSQGSFYGYTF,TGTGCCAGCAGCCAAGGCTCTTTCTATGGCTACACCTTC
.,TRBJ1-5,many,TRBV7-2,CASSLEQNQPQHF,TGTGCCAGCAGCTTAGAACAGAATCAGCCCCAGCATTTT
.,TRBJ1-1,few,TRBV24-1,CATSEGHYTEAFF,TGTGCCACCAGTGAGGGACATTACACTGAAGCTTTCTTT
.,TRBJ1-1,many,TRBV18,CASSPEGLNTEAFF,TGTGCCAGCTCACCGGAGGGGTTGAACACTGAAGCTTTCTTT
.,TRBJ2-5,.,TRBV6-2/TRBV6-3,CASRESLKTQYF,TGTGCCAGCAGGGAGAGTTTGAAGACCCAGTACTTC
.,TRBJ1-5,many,TRBV6-2/TRBV6-3,CASSPGGYGNQPQHF,TGTGCCAGCAGCCCCGGGGGTTATGGCAATCAGCCCCAGCATTTT
TRBD1,TRBJ1-2,.,TRBV10-3,CAISPGQGAGNNYGYTF,TGTGCCATCAGTCCGGGACAGGGGGCCGGAAATAACTATGGCTACACCTTC
.,TRBJ2-4,many,TRBV21-1,CASSKVGRRAWVAKNIQYF,TGTGCCAGCAGCAAAGTAGGCCGAAGAGCATGGGTAGCCAAAAACATTCAGTACTTC
.,TRBJ2-3,many,TRBV20-1,CSASGTPGTDTQYF,TGCAGTGCTAGCGGGACTCCTGGTACAGATACGCAGTATTTT
.,TRBJ2-3,many,TRBV7-2,CASSSYKGTSTDTQYF,TGTGCCAGCAGCTCATACAAGGGGACCAGCACAGATACGCAGTATTTT
.,TRBJ2-1,many,TRBV18,CASSPRDGGVSYNEQFF,TGTGCCAGCTCACCACGGGACGGCGGGGTCTCATACAATGAGCAGTTCTTC
.,TRBJ2-5,many,TRBV2,CASSEGTGETQYF,TGTGCCAGCAGTGAAGGGACCGGGGAGACCCAGTACTTC
.,TRBJ2-3,.,TRBV24-1,CATSDAGGSTDTQYF,TGTGCCACCAGTGATGCCGGGGGTAGCACAGATACGCAGTATTTT
.,TRBJ1-5,many,TRBV28,CASSFQQHQPQHF,TGTGCCAGCAGTTTTCAACAGCACCAGCCCCAGCATTTT
TRBD1,TRBJ1-1,many,TRBV12-3/TRBV12-4,CASSLVSKQGARSVNTEAFF,TGTGCCAGCAGTTTAGTCTCCAAACAGGGGGCGCGAAGCGTGAACACTGAAGCTTTCTTT
.,TRBJ1-5,many,TRBV7-8,CASSLAGGRPGHNQPQHF,TGTGCCAGCAGCTTAGCTGGCGGCAGACCGGGCCACAATCAGCCCCAGCATTTT
TRBD2,TRBJ2-1,few,TRBV28,CASSLIKRDYNEQFF,TGTGCCAGCAGTTTGATAAAGCGGGATTACAATGAGCAGTTCTTC
.,TRBJ2-3,many,TRBV10-3,CALLLQGFTDTQYF,TGTGCCCTCCTTCTTCAGGGATTCACAGATACGCAGTATTTT
TRBD1,TRBJ1-5,few,TRBV19,CASSPSTWTGSYVLSNQPQHF,TGTGCCAGTAGTCCCTCGACGTGGACAGGGAGTTACGTCCTTAGCAATCAGCCCCAGCATTTT
.,TRBJ2-7,.,TRBV7-6,CASSSRPGQTRSYEQYF,TGTGCCAGCAGCTCACGCCCGGGACAAACGAGATCCTACGAGCAGTACTTC
.,TRBJ1-6,many,TRBV29-1,CSVALGPINSPLHF,TGCAGCGTTGCCCTGGGACCGATTAATTCACCCCTCCACTTT
TRBD1,TRBJ2-2,many,TRBV5-1,CASRFGQGSGELFF,TGCGCCAGCAGATTCGGACAGGGGTCCGGGGAGCTGTTTTTT
TRBD1,TRBJ2-3,many,TRBV11-2,CASSSVQGAVSDTQYF,TGTGCCAGCAGCTCAGTTCAGGGGGCGGTCTCAGATACGCAGTATTTT